Below are 25 T cell receptor beta chains sequenced from a single sample in a study of blood T cell repertoires in COVID-19 (TCRdb year 2020). Library preparation used the immunoSEQ multiplex PCR assay. The immuneACCESS repertoire file appears here via TCRdb, limited to in-frame rearrangements. These files lack a portion of the clones; in checked studies, under half of the deficit traces to unresolved V genes, and the cause of the others is not known. Counted in this sample were about 210,000 clones; 80% to 90% of them appeared once. The ten most abundant clones make up about 4.5% of the sample. The sequencing sample was made of PBMCs or T cells enriched from blood (not recorded which). Receptor source: a woman in her thirties who had been exposed to COVID-19.

V gene TRBV6-6 combines with J gene TRBJ1-2; TRBD1 might be the D (6 bases). The CDR3 sequence is 13 residues long. The germline V gene encodes CDR1 MNHNY and CDR2 SVGAGI (reference sequence). The germline V and J ends were trimmed by 8 bases and 8 bases, with 18 bases remaining between them. CDR3 in DNA: TGTGCCAGCTATACTCCAGGGGTGAAAGGCTACACCTTC. The encoded protein is CASYTPGVKGYTF.

The rearrangement links TRBV18 to TRBJ2-7; 7 bases are a match to TRBD1. Germline lookup yields CDR1 KGHSH and CDR2 LQKENI. This CDR3 region has 15 residues. V was pared by 3 bases and J by 0 bases, with 5 bases of the junction left unmatched. CDR3: CASSPIQGFSYEQYF. The CDR3 bases are TGTGCCAGCTCACCCATACAGGGGTTCTCCTACGAGCAGTACTTC.

This chain joins TRBV30 and TRBJ1-6; D not resolved. Trimming stripped 0 bases from V and 13 bases from J, with 16 bases between. This CDR3 has 14 amino acids. Germline CDR1 reads GTSNPN; CDR2 reads SVGIG (reference sequence). The CDR3 DNA is TGTGCCTGGAGTGTACTGGTCTTTTCCGGGCCCCTCCACTTT. Translating gives CAWSVLVFSGPLHF.

The sample holds a few counts of this clone. V usage is TRBV5-1 and J usage is TRBJ2-2; the match to TRBD1 covers 10 bases. CDR1 and CDR2 from the germline V gene are SGHRS and YFSETQ. This CDR3 is built from 15 residues. V shed 4 bases, J shed 7 bases, and the junction held 7 bases outside the gene matches. This CDR3 reads CASSDRDRGGGELFF. The CDR3 DNA reads as TGCGCCAGCAGCGACCGGGACAGGGGCGGCGGGGAGCTGTTTTTT.

The J gene is TRBJ2-1, the V gene TRBV29-1, with 10 bases aligning to TRBD2. Germline V gene data show CDR1 as SQVTM and CDR2 as ANQGSEA. V lost 3 bases, J lost 3 bases, and 11 bases stayed unmatched. This CDR3 is 17 amino acids long. The CDR3: CSVDPQPLAGDYNEQFF. The CDR3 region has the DNA TGCAGCGTTGACCCGCAGCCCCTAGCGGGGGACTACAATGAGCAGTTCTTC.

The chain is built from TRBV5-1 and TRBJ1-1, with TRBD1 as a possible D gene (5 bases). V lost 4 bases and J lost 11, with 21 bases in between. The CDR3 length is 14 residues. Germline-derived CDR1 and CDR2 are SGHRS and YFSETQ. CDR3 residues: CASSLKLGQGMAFF. CDR3 bases: TGCGCCAGCAGCCTTAAGCTTGGGCAGGGCATGGCTTTCTTT.

The chain combines TRBV2 with TRBJ2-2; TRBD1 aligns across 7 bases. This CDR3 contains 14 residues. The germline gives CDR1 SNHLY, CDR2 FYNNEI. The V gene end was trimmed by 6 bases and the J gene end by 6 bases; junction bases not matched to a gene: 7. The CDR3 loop reads CASRRQGLAGELFF. In DNA form, the CDR3 reads TGTGCCAGCAGGCGACAGGGCCTGGCCGGGGAGCTGTTTTTT.

V and J are TRBV10-3 and TRBJ1-2, with a weak D call TRBD1 (5 bases). From germline, CDR1 is ENHRY and CDR2 SYGVKD. The CDR3 contains 13 residues. V lost 2 bases to trimming and J lost 5 bases, with 9 bases between them. CDR3 sequence: CAISEETDYGYTF. In DNA, the CDR3 is TGTGCCATCAGTGAGGAGACAGATTATGGCTACACCTTC.

The table lists this clone with a count of one. V gene TRBV29-1 combines with J gene TRBJ2-2; perhaps TRBD1 as D (6 bases). V lost 1 base, J lost 4 bases, and 13 bases lay in between. The V gene's germline CDR1 is SQVTM and CDR2 ANQGSEA. The CDR3 totals 15 residues. The CDR3 here is CSVEGIGGPTGELFF. DNA of the CDR3: TGCAGCGTTGAAGGCATAGGGGGTCCCACCGGGGAGCTGTTTTTT.

The chain recombines TRBV10-3 with TRBJ1-1; 7 bases match TRBD1. The CDR3 spans 14 residues. After removal of 6 bases from V and 6 bases from J, the junction contained 10 bases not matched to a gene. Germline loops: CDR1 ENHRY, CDR2 SYGVKD. CDR3 bases: TGTGCCATCAGGGGGACAGCCCCGAGTGCTGAAGCTTTCTTT. This sequence encodes CAIRGTAPSAEAFF.

This clone came up a few times. V and J are TRBV5-1 and TRBJ2-2, with 9 bases matching TRBD1. This CDR3 is built from 16 residues. Trimming at V came to 1 base and at J to 5 bases, leaving 6 bases not matched to a gene. The germline V gene encodes CDR1 SGHRS and CDR2 YFSETQ. The CDR3 loop reads CASSLHGGQGTGELFF. The CDR3 DNA follows: TGCGCCAGCAGCTTGCATGGGGGACAGGGAACCGGGGAGCTGTTTTTT.

This clone was detected only once. This sequence joins TRBV5-5 and TRBJ1-2; tentative D call: TRBD1 (5 bases). The germline V gene encodes CDR1 SGHKS and CDR2 YYEKEE (reference sequence). Trimming left V 3 bases short and J 7 bases short, with 10 bases between. There are 12 residues in the CDR3. CDR3 bases: TGTGCCAGCAGCTCAAGACAGAGTGGCTACACCTTC. It is translated as CASSSRQSGYTF.

The genes are TRBV3-1 (or the pseudogene TRBV3-2) and TRBJ2-2, with 9 positions matching TRBD2. Germline assignment: CDR1 LGHDT and CDR2 YNNKEL (reference sequence). There are 18 residues in the CDR3. The V segment lost 0 bases and the J segment 6 bases; nucleotides outside the gene matches: 11. The CDR3 here is CASSQDPLAGGPAGELFF. As DNA, the CDR3 is TGTGCCAGCAGCCAAGATCCCTTGGCGGGGGGGCCAGCCGGGGAGCTGTTTTTT.

The J gene is TRBJ2-2, the V gene TRBV18, with D possibly being TRBD1 (5 bases). CDR1 KGHSH and CDR2 LQKENI come from the germline V gene. Trimming shortened V by 2 bases and J by 5 bases, and 15 bases separated the two germline ends. The CDR3 is 16 residues long. CDR3 coding DNA: TGTGCCAGCTCACCAATCACCTGGGGCGGTACCGGGGAGCTGTTTTTT. Amino acid sequence: CASSPITWGGTGELFF.

CDR3 sequence: CASGSRGEQEPYEQYF. The CDR3, as DNA: TGTGCCAGCGGAAGCCGGGGGGAGCAGGAGCCCTACGAGCAGTACTTC. The rearrangement joins TRBV21-1 to TRBJ2-7; TRBD2, the D gene given by the table, was not confirmed from the DNA. TRBV21-1 represents a pseudogene. The CDR3 loop spans 16 amino acids.

The table lists this clone with a count of one. Distinct nucleotide sequences in the sample also encode this CDR3. This rearrangement joins TRBV9 to TRBJ2-7; 8 positions match TRBD2. The germline CDR1 and CDR2 sequences are SGDLS and YYNGEE. Trimming took 2 bases from V and 3 from J; bases not matched to a gene: 7. The CDR3 runs to 15 residues. CDR3 DNA sequence: TGTGCCAGCAGCGTTGGCCCGAGCGGGGGCTACGAGCAGTACTTC. This gives the protein CASSVGPSGGYEQYF.

V is TRBV7-2 and J is TRBJ2-1, with TRBD1 matching over 11 bases. The V and J ends lost 5 bases and 0 bases, in that order; junction bases with no gene match: 6. Germline V gene lookup returns CDR1 SGHTA and CDR2 FQGNSA. The CDR3 consists of 17 residues. CDR3 protein: CASSRDRGDPSYNEQFF. The CDR3 DNA reads as TGTGCCAGCAGCCGGGACAGGGGGGACCCCTCCTACAATGAGCAGTTCTTC.

This chain connects TRBV7-8 to TRBJ1-1; 8 bases are a match to TRBD1. The CDR3 has 13 residues. The V gene's germline CDR1 is SGHVS and CDR2 FQNEAQ. V lost 5 bases, J lost 7 bases, and 6 bases stayed unmatched. The CDR3 nucleotides are TGTGCCAGCAGCGCCGGGACAGGAAGTGAAGCTTTCTTT. It encodes CASSAGTGSEAFF.

This chain connects TRBV5-1 to TRBJ2-7; 7 positions match TRBD1. J was trimmed by 7 bases and V by 4 bases; bases with no gene match: 11. The CDR3 is 14 amino acids. Germline V gene sequence: CDR1 SGHRS, CDR2 YFSETQ. This CDR3 reads CASSTGTDPLEQYF. The CDR3 DNA sequence: TGCGCCAGCAGCACTGGGACAGATCCCTTGGAGCAGTACTTC.

V and J are TRBV5-1 and TRBJ1-2; no firm D call. From germline, CDR1 is SGHRS and CDR2 YFSETQ. The CDR3 has 14 residues. V was shortened by 0 bases and J by 2 bases, with 8 bases between the two germline ends. CDR3 sequence: CASSLVPGNYGYTF. CDR3 DNA sequence: TGCGCCAGCAGCTTGGTTCCCGGGAACTATGGCTACACCTTC.

The gene calls are TRBV7-8 and TRBJ2-1, with TRBD2 matching over 7 bases. V dropped 0 bases and J dropped 1; count of bases not matched to a gene: 6. CDR3 size: 17 residues. Germline V gene sequence: CDR1 SGHVS, CDR2 FQNEAQ. Written as DNA, the CDR3 is TGTGCCAGCAGCTTAGCCCCCAGCGGGGCATCCTACAATGAGCAGTTCTTC. Its protein product is CASSLAPSGASYNEQFF.

The rearrangement links TRBV6-5 to TRBJ2-1; TRBD1 aligns across 7 bases. Germline V gene sequence: CDR1 MNHEY, CDR2 SVGAGI. The CDR3 has 13 residues. The trim removed 6 bases at V and 6 bases at J, leaving 5 bases unmatched. DNA for the CDR3: TGTGCCAGCAGGGGGACAGACCTCAATGAGCAGTTCTTC. Translated, it gives CASRGTDLNEQFF.

The chain has TRBV9 and TRBJ1-2, with a possible D match to TRBD1 (5 bases). The germline V and J ends were trimmed by 0 bases and 4 bases, with 13 bases remaining between them. CDR1 is SGDLS and CDR2 is YYNGEE in the germline V gene. The CDR3 runs to 15 residues. This CDR3 is CASSVGGGAAYGYTF. Written as DNA, the CDR3 is TGTGCCAGCAGCGTAGGCGGGGGAGCCGCCTATGGCTACACCTTC.

The genes are TRBV2 and TRBJ1-5; TRBD1 is a possible D gene (5 bases). The germline CDR1 and CDR2 sequences are SNHLY and FYNNEI. The CDR3 consists of 14 residues. The V and J ends lost 2 bases and 2 bases respectively, with 7 bases between them. The CDR3 is CASSEPGRNQPQHF. CDR3 in DNA: TGTGCCAGCAGTGAACCAGGGCGCAATCAGCCCCAGCATTTT.

V usage is TRBV27 and J usage is TRBJ2-7; weak D call: TRBD1 (5 bases). Trimming left V 7 bases short and J 0 bases short, with 10 bases between. From germline, CDR1 is MNHEY and CDR2 SMNVEV (reference sequence). There are 13 residues in the CDR3. In DNA, the CDR3 is TGTGCCAGCAAAGGACATAACTCCTACGAGCAGTACTTC. The encoded protein is CASKGHNSYEQYF.